Below are 23 T cell receptor beta chains sequenced from a single sample in a study of blood T cell repertoires in COVID-19. This table comes from immunoSEQ multiplex PCR, and its TCRdb copy is limited to in-frame clones, with some not included. The table shows over 110,000 clones, with approximately 84% occurring only once. The sample comprised PBMCs or T cells enriched from blood (not recorded which). The origin of the receptors is a man over 45 in a cohort exposed to, infected with or recovered from COVID-19 (not recorded which).

This chain links TRBV5-1 with TRBJ2-7, with 7 bases identical to TRBD1. V lost 6 bases and J lost 2; bases outside the gene matches: 14. The CDR3 extends over 16 amino acids. Per the germline V gene, CDR1 is SGHRS and CDR2 is YFSETQ. The DNA for the CDR3 is TGCGCCAGCACTTCCGGGGTACAGGGGAAACCCTACGAGCAGTACTTC. Translated, it gives CASTSGVQGKPYEQYF.

The chain combines TRBV29-1 with TRBJ1-2; maybe TRBD1 (5 bases). Trimming took off 0 bases at V and 6 bases at J, with 20 bases between the two ends. Germline values: CDR1 SQVTM, CDR2 ANQGSEA. CDR3 length equals 16 residues. The CDR3 is CSVEDRQGKGMHGYTF. CDR3 DNA sequence: TGCAGCGTTGAAGATCGGCAGGGTAAGGGAATGCATGGCTACACCTTC.

The chain employs TRBV5-1 and TRBJ2-7; possible D gene TRBD1, 6 bases. Germline V gene data show CDR1 as SGHRS and CDR2 as YFSETQ. Trimming removed 5 bases at V and 3 bases at J, with 6 bases between. This CDR3 comprises 11 residues. CDR3 bases: TGCGCCAGCAGACAGGGCTACGAGCAGTACTTC. Its translation: CASRQGYEQYF.

The rearrangement links TRBV19 to TRBJ2-7; D remains ambiguous. CDR3 size: 13 residues. The V and J ends lost 3 bases and 4 bases respectively, with 10 bases between them. CDR1 is LNHDA and CDR2 is SQIVND in the germline V gene (reference sequence). The CDR3 bases are TGTGCCAGTAGTATTAGAGCCCGGTACGAGCAGTACTTC. As protein: CASSIRARYEQYF. Looking up the rest from reference TRBV19 and TRBJ2-7 gives the full variable domain: DGGITQSPKYLFRKEGQNVTLSCEQNLNHDAMYWYRQDPGQGLRLIYYSQIVNDFQKGDIAEGYSVSREKKESFPLTVTSAQKNPTAFYLCASSIRARYEQYFGPGTRLTVT.

J is TRBJ2-3 and V is TRBV6-2 or TRBV6-3, with a tentative D call TRBD2 (6 bases). V was shortened by 2 bases and J by 10 bases, with 13 bases between the two germline ends. Germline V gene data show CDR1 as MNHEY and CDR2 as SVGEGT. There are 13 residues in the CDR3. The CDR3 DNA sequence: TGTGCCAGCAGTTACCCCCCTCCGGGGGCGCAGTATTTT. Translated: CASSYPPPGAQYF.

This clone occurred many times. This chain joins TRBV9 and TRBJ1-4; D remains ambiguous. The germline gives CDR1 SGDLS, CDR2 YYNGEE. The CDR3 runs to 16 residues. Trimming stripped 0 bases from V and 3 bases from J, with 12 bases between. The CDR3 DNA follows: TGTGCCAGCAGCGTAGAGGCCCGAGGAGCTAATGAAAAACTGTTTTTT. Its translation: CASSVEARGANEKLFF.

This chain connects TRBV6-5 to TRBJ2-7, with 11 bases identical to TRBD2. V dropped 5 bases and J dropped 2; count of bases not matched to a gene: 2. Germline V gene data show CDR1 as MNHEY and CDR2 as SVGAGI. This CDR3 comprises 14 residues. CDR3 sequence reads: CASSPTSGAYEQYF. The CDR3 coding sequence is TGTGCCAGCAGTCCGACTAGCGGGGCCTACGAGCAGTACTTC.

The V and J genes are TRBV20-1 and TRBJ2-3; D is uncertain. V lost 5 bases and J lost 3, with 3 bases in between. Germline CDR1 DFQATT, CDR2 SNEGSKA (reference sequence). The CDR3 extends over 10 amino acids. This CDR3 reads CSAPTDTQYF. For the CDR3, the DNA is TGCAGTGCTCCTACAGATACGCAGTATTTT.

V is TRBV9 and J is TRBJ1-6; D may be TRBD1 (5 bases). Germline CDR1 is SGDLS and CDR2 is YYNGEE. The CDR3 loop spans 14 amino acids. V was trimmed by 0 bases and J by 7 bases, leaving 8 bases between them. Written as DNA, the CDR3 is TGTGCCAGCAGCGTAGAACAGGCCAATTCACCCCTCCACTTT. This codes for CASSVEQANSPLHF. The full variable domain, in which reference TRBV9 and TRBJ1-6 provide the parts outside the CDR3, is DSGVTQTPKHLITATGQRVTLRCSPRSGDLSVYWYQQSLDQGLQFLIQYYNGEERAKGNILERFSAQQFPDLHSELNLSSLELGDSALYFCASSVEQANSPLHFGNGTRLTVT.

The CDR3 protein is CASLQSGTTYEQYF. The CDR3 bases are TGTGCCAGCTTACAGAGCGGGACCACCTACGAGCAGTACTTC. The V and J genes are TRBV28 and TRBJ2-7, with 7 bases fitting TRBD2. CDR1 and CDR2 from the germline V gene are MDHEN and SYDVKM. CDR3 length equals 14 residues. Losses at the gene ends were 8 bases for V and 2 bases for J; bases not matched to a gene: 9.

This chain links TRBV2 with TRBJ1-4, with 8 bases fitting TRBD1. This CDR3 region has 14 residues. V lost 7 bases and J lost 8; bases outside the gene matches: 9. Germline V gene sequence: CDR1 SNHLY, CDR2 FYNNEI. The CDR3 DNA reads TGTGCCAGCACTGGGACAGGTCTTAAGGAAAAACTGTTTTTT. Protein product: CASTGTGLKEKLFF.

The chain links TRBV5-1 to TRBJ2-1; D perhaps matches TRBD2 (7 bases). Trimming took off 4 bases at V and 4 bases at J, with 15 bases between the two ends. The CDR3 extends over 15 amino acids. Germline CDR1 and CDR2: SGHRS and YFSETQ. CDR3: CASSRGGESYNEQFF. The CDR3, as DNA: TGCGCCAGCAGCCGAGGGGGGGAATCGTACAATGAGCAGTTCTTC.

The chain recombines TRBV27 with TRBJ1-5; a weak D match, TRBD1 (6 bases). Germline CDR1 and CDR2: MNHEY and SMNVEV (reference sequence). There are 14 residues in the CDR3. V was cut by 2 bases and J by 9 bases, with 14 bases left in between. The CDR3 reads CASSLGGPSSPQHF. The CDR3, as DNA: TGTGCCAGCAGTTTAGGGGGCCCGTCGTCGCCCCAGCATTTT.

This sequence joins TRBV7-9 and TRBJ1-1; possible D gene TRBD1, 5 bases. The CDR3 is made up of 12 amino acids. The V gene's germline CDR1 is SEHNR and CDR2 FQNEAQ (reference sequence). The V and J ends lost 3 bases and 6 bases respectively, with 8 bases between them. The CDR3 is CASSFKGPEAFF. The CDR3 DNA follows: TGTGCCAGCAGCTTTAAGGGGCCTGAAGCTTTCTTT.

The chain couples TRBV18 to TRBJ2-7; TRBD2 aligns across 14 bases. The germline gives CDR1 KGHSH, CDR2 LQKENI. The CDR3 has 15 amino acids. J was trimmed by 2 bases and V by 6 bases; bases with no gene match: 3. Here the CDR3 reads CASSSTSGGAYEQYF. The CDR3 bases are TGTGCCAGCTCGTCGACTAGCGGGGGGGCCTACGAGCAGTACTTC.

The V call is TRBV30, the J call TRBJ1-2; D not resolved. This CDR3 has 12 amino acids. Germline CDR1 and CDR2: GTSNPN and SVGIG (reference sequence). V was clipped by 4 bases and J by 2 bases, with 8 bases between them. The CDR3 DNA is TGTGCCTGGATGCGAGAAAACTATGGCTACACCTTC. It encodes CAWMRENYGYTF.

The CDR3 reads CASSQDRGKAFF. The CDR3 DNA follows: TGTGCCAGCTCGCAAGACAGGGGAAAAGCTTTCTTT. The rearrangement joins TRBV18 to TRBJ1-1, with 8 bases identical to TRBD1. Germline CDR1 and CDR2: KGHSH and LQKENI. The trim removed 6 bases at V and 9 bases at J, leaving 6 bases unmatched. This CDR3 has 12 residues.

The chain combines TRBV5-1 with TRBJ1-4; 7 nucleotides line up with TRBD1. V lost 0 bases to trimming and J lost 5 bases; unmatched junction nucleotides: 10. This CDR3 comprises 17 residues. Germline CDR1 is SGHRS and CDR2 is YFSETQ. The CDR3 region is CASSLGPLQGQNEKLFF. The CDR3 nucleotides read TGCGCCAGCAGCTTGGGCCCCCTACAGGGGCAAAATGAAAAACTGTTTTTT.

The genes are TRBV9 and TRBJ2-7, with D possibly matching TRBD2 (5 bases). Trimming removed 0 bases at V and 1 base at J, with 11 bases between. The CDR3 sequence is 15 residues long. CDR1 SGDLS and CDR2 YYNGEE come from the germline V gene. The DNA for the CDR3 is TGTGCCAGCAGCGTAGATGGACTTCATTCCTACGAGCAGTACTTC. Translating gives CASSVDGLHSYEQYF.

This clone was detected only once. At one boundary the junction diverges from the germline segment, which might be a read error. This chain connects TRBV3-1 (or the pseudogene TRBV3-2) to TRBJ1-2, with 9 nucleotides matching TRBD1. The CDR3 length is 11 residues. CDR1 LGHDT and CDR2 YNNKEL come from the germline V gene (reference sequence). The CDR3 bases are TGTGCCAGCAGCAACACAGGGGGCTTCACCTTC. As protein: CASSNTGGFTF.

The chain couples TRBV3-1 (or the pseudogene TRBV3-2) to TRBJ2-2, with unresolved D. Per the germline V gene, CDR1 is LGHDT and CDR2 is YNNKEL (reference sequence). The ends were cut back, 5 bases at V and 6 bases at J, with 16 bases in the middle. There are 15 residues in the CDR3. Here the CDR3 DNA reads TGTGCCAGCAGCGACTCCATGCCCCCCGCCGGGGAGCTGTTTTTT. Translated, it gives CASSDSMPPAGELFF.

V and J are TRBV7-9 and TRBJ2-7, with 7 bases aligning to TRBD1. V trimming: 5 bases; J trimming: 5 bases; junction bases outside the gene matches: 3. The CDR3 sequence is 12 residues long. Germline loops: CDR1 SEHNR, CDR2 FQNEAQ (reference sequence). CDR3 region: CASSRDSDEQYF. The CDR3 DNA reads TGTGCCAGCAGCCGGGACAGTGACGAGCAGTACTTC.

Only a few counts were recorded for this clone. The V call is TRBV7-2, the J call TRBJ2-2; a weak D match, TRBD2 (7 bases). Between the trimmed V and J ends, which lost 2 bases and 5 bases, there was a span of 12 bases. Germline assignment: CDR1 SGHTA and CDR2 FQGNSA. This CDR3 region has 15 residues. CDR3 sequence reads: CASSLRGAGTGELFF. CDR3 sequence (DNA): TGTGCCAGCAGCTTACGGGGGGCCGGGACCGGGGAGCTGTTTTTT.